The 25 T cell receptor beta chains in this list originate from one sample, sequenced in a study of Graves' ophthalmopathy and Graves' hyperthyroidism. Amplifying from RNA transcripts, the study obtained TCR beta CDR3 regions. Following a first-round RT-PCR that used HTBI primers, a second-round multiplex PCR was carried out. MiXCR, applied by TCRdb to the multiplex PCR reads, yields one record per CDR3 protein. This table has 350,000 or so distinct CDR3 sequences, about a sixth appearing once. Material for sequencing was peripheral blood. The source is an adult man with Graves' ophthalmopathy.

This clonotype appeared many times. The gene calls are TRBV28 and TRBJ1-6; 11 bases align to TRBD1. The CDR3 spans 13 residues. J gave up 14 bases and V 8 bases, and 8 bases lay outside the gene matches. The V gene's germline CDR1 is MDHEN and CDR2 SYDVKM. CDR3 loop: CASLDRGPITLHF. In DNA, the CDR3 is TGTGCCAGCCTGGACAGGGGGCCTATCACCCTCCACTTT.

A remark on this clonotype: Likely a read error: the CDR3 ends without its conserved phenylalanine or tryptophan. This chain uses TRBV12-3 or TRBV12-4 with TRBJ2-5; D tentatively reads TRBD1 or TRBD2 (5 bases each). The V and J ends lost 3 bases and 4 bases respectively, with 9 bases between them. CDR3 length: 13 amino acids. The CDR3 spells CASSLGTGETQYS. The CDR3 DNA reads as TGTGCCAGCAGTTTGGGGACGGGAGAGACCCAGTACTCC.

In its sample, this clonotype was seen a few times. Here the CDR3 reads CASSPGTHTGELFF. The CDR3 nucleotides are TGTGCCAGCAGCCCCGGGACACACACCGGGGAGCTGTTTTTT. The chain carries TRBV3-1 and TRBJ2-2, with D tentatively TRBD1 (6 bases). This CDR3 is 14 amino acids long. Looked up from germline, CDR1 is LGHDT and CDR2 is YNNKEL (reference sequence). V was pared by 4 bases and J by 3 bases, with 9 bases between.

The chain is built from TRBV27 and TRBJ2-5; 12 nucleotides line up with TRBD1. Germline V CDR1 and CDR2: MNHEY, SMNVEV (reference sequence). This CDR3 has 15 residues. V lost 5 bases, J lost 4 bases, and 5 bases stayed unmatched. The CDR3 DNA sequence: TGTGCCAGCAGTGATGGGACAGGGGGCCCAGAGACCCAGTACTTC. Protein product: CASSDGTGGPETQYF.

The table lists this clonotype with a few counts. The gene calls are TRBV28 and TRBJ2-2; TRBD2 aligns across 11 bases. This CDR3 region has 13 residues. The germline V gene encodes CDR1 MDHEN and CDR2 SYDVKM. The V and J ends lost 6 bases and 7 bases, in that order; junction bases with no gene match: 1. The CDR3 protein is CASRGLAVGELFF. The CDR3 DNA reads as TGTGCCAGCAGGGGACTAGCGGTCGGGGAGCTGTTTTTT.

V usage is TRBV28 and J usage is TRBJ1-1; D remains ambiguous. From germline, CDR1 is MDHEN and CDR2 SYDVKM. The CDR3 sequence is 12 residues long. Trimming pared 5 bases from V and 9 bases from J, leaving 13 bases between. The CDR3 protein is CASSTHTRQAFF. In DNA form, the CDR3 reads TGTGCCAGCAGTACCCATACAAGACAAGCTTTCTTT.

In this sample, this clonotype turned up many times. V and J are TRBV20-1 and TRBJ2-2, with D uncertain. The CDR3 is 14 amino acids. Trimming pared 5 bases from V and 0 bases from J, leaving 10 bases between. Germline CDR1 is DFQATT and CDR2 is SNEGSKA (reference sequence). CDR3 in DNA: TGCAGTGCTGTAAGCGCCTCGAACACCGGGGAGCTGTTTTTT. Its translation: CSAVSASNTGELFF.

Concerning this clonotype: A single base separates this from a much larger clone, so it may be a read error. Lacking the conserved final phenylalanine or tryptophan, this CDR3 likely reflects a read error. The V gene is TRBV6-2 or TRBV6-3, the J gene TRBJ2-7, with 8 bases lining up with TRBD1. CDR3 length equals 12 residues. V gave up 4 bases and J gave up 9 bases; unmatched junction bases: 5. Germline CDR1 MNHEY, CDR2 SVGEGT. This chain's CDR3 is CASSSRQGPQYS. In DNA form, the CDR3 reads TGTGCCAGCAGTTCTAGACAGGGGCCGCAGTACTCC.

A remark on this clonotype: Likely a read error: the CDR3 ends without its conserved phenylalanine or tryptophan. The V call is TRBV6-2 or TRBV6-3, the J call TRBJ2-7; 7 bases match TRBD2. The germline CDR1 and CDR2 sequences are MNHEY and SVGEGT. There are 17 residues in the CDR3. The V segment lost 2 bases and the J segment 6 bases; nucleotides outside the gene matches: 16. The CDR3 loop reads CASSYPGYAGAKLEQYL. The CDR3, as DNA: TGTGCCAGCAGTTACCCCGGGTACGCGGGAGCCAAACTCGAGCAGTACCTC.

This clonotype was recorded at least ten times. The chain carries TRBV5-1 and TRBJ1-1, with 8 bases that match TRBD1. The CDR3 sequence is 14 residues long. Germline V gene data show CDR1 as SGHRS and CDR2 as YFSETQ. The junction had 5 bases not matched to a gene; V was cut back by 0 bases and J by 7 bases. This CDR3 is CASSLADRGSEAFF. Written as DNA, the CDR3 is TGCGCCAGCAGCTTGGCCGACAGGGGCAGTGAAGCTTTCTTT. Together with reference TRBV5-1 and TRBJ1-1, the CDR3 gives the full variable domain: KAGVTQTPRYLIKTRGQQVTLSCSPISGHRSVSWYQQTPGQGLQFLFEYFSETQRNKGNFPGRFSGRQFSNSRSEMNVSTLELGDSALYLCASSLADRGSEAFFGQGTRLTVV.

Many counts were recorded for this clonotype. V usage is TRBV12-3 or TRBV12-4 and J usage is TRBJ1-2; a possible D gene is TRBD1 (5 bases). The CDR3 is made up of 17 amino acids. Trimming took 7 bases from V and 3 from J, leaving 24 bases between them. CDR3 sequence (DNA): TGTGCCAGCACCCTAAAAGGGGCTCGGGTGGGGGACTATGGCTACACCTTC. This gives the protein CASTLKGARVGDYGYTF.

This clonotype was counted ten times or more. The J gene is TRBJ2-7, the V gene TRBV29-1; D is ambiguous. This CDR3 contains 14 residues. V lost 2 bases and J lost 7, with 18 bases in between. Germline loops: CDR1 SQVTM, CDR2 ANQGSEA. The DNA for the CDR3 is TGCAGCGTTGAACTGTTTGACGGGCTGGGGGAGCAGTACTTC. Protein sequence: CSVELFDGLGEQYF.

In this sample, this clonotype turned up many times. The chain links TRBV18 to TRBJ1-2; D is possibly TRBD1 (6 bases). The CDR3 has 13 amino acids. Trimming took off 3 bases at V and 6 bases at J, with 11 bases between the two ends. Germline V CDR1 and CDR2: KGHSH, LQKENI. CDR3 amino acids: CASSPDRIHGYTF. DNA for the CDR3: TGTGCCAGCTCACCGGACAGAATCCATGGCTACACCTTC. The entire variable domain, with the rest obtained from reference TRBV18 and TRBJ1-2, is as follows: NAGVMQNPRHLVRRRGQEARLRCSPMKGHSHVYWYRQLPEEGLKFMVYLQKENIIDESGMPKERFSAEFPKEGPSILRIQQVVRGDSAAYFCASSPDRIHGYTFGSGTRLTVV.

In its sample, this clonotype was seen many times. The chain recombines TRBV30 with TRBJ2-2; 11 positions agree with TRBD2. Looked up from germline, CDR1 is GTSNPN and CDR2 is SVGIG (reference sequence). The trim removed 0 bases at V and 3 bases at J, leaving 3 bases unmatched. This CDR3 is built from 16 residues. The CDR3 loop reads CAWSVQLAGDTGELFF. CDR3 nucleotide sequence: TGTGCCTGGAGTGTACAACTAGCGGGGGACACCGGGGAGCTGTTTTTT.

This clonotype was picked up many times. The genes are TRBV6-5 and TRBJ2-7; the D gene is possibly TRBD1 (6 bases). The CDR3 length is 12 residues. CDR1 and CDR2 (germline): MNHEY, SVGAGI. This chain's CDR3 is CAAAKQGYEQYF. The CDR3 DNA sequence: TGTGCGGCGGCCAAACAGGGCTACGAGCAGTACTTC.

In its sample, this clonotype was seen many times. The chain carries TRBV6-1 and TRBJ2-2; TRBD2 agrees at 14 bases. The CDR3 runs 18 residues. Germline trimming cut 6 bases from V and 0 bases from J; bases unmatched to any gene: 6. The V gene's germline CDR1 is MNHNS and CDR2 SASEGT. CDR3 protein: CASRKQGLAGANTGELFF. The CDR3 DNA reads TGTGCCAGCAGGAAACAGGGACTAGCGGGAGCGAACACCGGGGAGCTGTTTTTT.

The CDR3 protein is CASSLEVEGVQYF. The DNA of the CDR3 is TGTGCCAGCAGCTTAGAAGTAGAGGGGGTTCAGTACTTC. This chain links TRBV11-2 with TRBJ2-4; perhaps TRBD1 as D (6 bases). The CDR3 has 13 amino acids. V lost 0 bases and J 11 bases, leaving 11 bases between the germline ends. In germline, CDR1 is SGHAT, CDR2 FQNNGV.

This clonotype was detected ten times or more. The genes are TRBV18 and TRBJ1-1; no clear D gene. The CDR3 totals 13 residues. Trimming took 2 bases from V and 7 from J, leaving 11 bases between them. CDR1 and CDR2 from the germline V gene are KGHSH and LQKENI. In DNA, the CDR3 is TGTGCCAGCTCACCAATAAATCGAGATGAAGCTTTCTTT. Its protein product is CASSPINRDEAFF.

This clonotype has at least ten counts. The J gene is TRBJ1-1, the V gene TRBV4-1; TRBD1 matches at 9 bases. V gave up 3 bases and J gave up 4 bases; unmatched junction bases: 9. The CDR3 is 16 residues long. CDR1 is MGHRA, CDR2 YSYEKL, per germline. CDR3 coding DNA: TGCGCCAGCAGCCAGACGACCGGGACAGGGAGCACTGAAGCTTTCTTT. The encoded protein is CASSQTTGTGSTEAFF.

The sample holds many counts of this clonotype. The chain has TRBV5-1 and TRBJ1-1; D might be TRBD1 (6 bases). Per germline, CDR1 SGHRS and CDR2 YFSETQ. The CDR3 covers 16 residues. Between the trimmed V and J ends, which lost 4 bases and 0 bases, there was a span of 16 bases. In DNA, the CDR3 is TGCGCCAGCAGCCCTTCGAATCAGGGGCTGAACACTGAAGCTTTCTTT. Residues: CASSPSNQGLNTEAFF.

This clonotype has a count of ten or more. The chain links TRBV4-2 to TRBJ1-1, with D unclear. The CDR3 length is 15 residues. V lost 1 base and J 0 bases, leaving 9 bases between the germline ends. Germline CDR1 is LGHNA and CDR2 is YNFKEQ. CDR3 sequence: CASSQAGSLNTEAFF. The CDR3 DNA follows: TGTGCCAGCAGCCAAGCAGGTTCTCTGAACACTGAAGCTTTCTTT.

This clonotype was recorded many times. The chain has TRBV27 and TRBJ1-2, with D possibly being TRBD1 (5 bases). Trimming removed 2 bases from V and 4 bases from J, with 11 bases in between. This CDR3 contains 14 residues. Germline loops: CDR1 MNHEY, CDR2 SMNVEV (reference sequence). As DNA, the CDR3 is TGTGCCAGCAGTTTAGCGGGACCTACCTATGGCTACACCTTC. Amino acid sequence: CASSLAGPTYGYTF.

This clonotype occurred many times. The V gene is TRBV12-3 or TRBV12-4, the J gene TRBJ2-5, with TRBD2 matching 13 bases. Unmatched junction bases numbered 11, after V lost 7 bases and J lost 9 bases. This CDR3 spans 15 amino acids. The CDR3 coding sequence is TGTGCCAGCACCGAAACTAGCGGGGGGGCCGGGGCCCAGTACTTC. Translating gives CASTETSGGAGAQYF.

This clonotype was seen at least ten times. The V gene is TRBV6-2 or TRBV6-3, the J gene TRBJ2-5; 10 bases line up with TRBD2. CDR3 length: 16 residues. The V and J ends lost 6 bases and 2 bases, in that order; junction bases with no gene match: 9. Per the germline V gene, CDR1 is MNHEY and CDR2 is SVGEGT. CDR3 residues: CASSRGLAANQETQYF. The CDR3 bases are TGTGCCAGCAGCCGAGGACTAGCGGCCAATCAAGAGACCCAGTACTTC.

This clonotype was counted ten times or more. The chain couples TRBV30 to TRBJ1-5, with D possibly being TRBD1 (6 bases). The germline V and J ends were trimmed by 2 bases and 5 bases, with 13 bases remaining between them. Germline V CDR1 and CDR2: GTSNPN, SVGIG (reference sequence). This CDR3 has 14 amino acids. The DNA of the CDR3 is TGTGCCTGGAGTAGCGGGGGCGAGGATCAGCCCCAGCATTTT. Protein product: CAWSSGGEDQPQHF.